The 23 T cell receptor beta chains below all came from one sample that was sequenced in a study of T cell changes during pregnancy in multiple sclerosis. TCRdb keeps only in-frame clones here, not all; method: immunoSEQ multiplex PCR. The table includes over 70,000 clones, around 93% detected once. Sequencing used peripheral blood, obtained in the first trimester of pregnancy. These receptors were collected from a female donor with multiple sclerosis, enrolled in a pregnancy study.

The CDR3 region is CASSLLGAGGGYEQFF. As DNA, the CDR3 is TGTGCCAGCAGCTTGCTAGGCGCGGGGGGCGGCTATGAGCAGTTCTTC. The gene calls are TRBV13 and TRBJ2-1, with 8 bases matching TRBD2. V shed 3 bases, J shed 8 bases, and the junction held 12 bases outside the gene matches. This CDR3 contains 16 residues. Per the germline V gene, CDR1 is PRHDT and CDR2 is FYEKMQ (reference sequence).

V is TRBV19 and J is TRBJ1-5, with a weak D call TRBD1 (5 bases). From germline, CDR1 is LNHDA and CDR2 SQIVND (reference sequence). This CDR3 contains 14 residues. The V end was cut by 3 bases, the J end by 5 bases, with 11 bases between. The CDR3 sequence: CASSITRDYQPQHF. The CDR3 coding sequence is TGTGCCAGTAGTATTACGAGGGACTATCAGCCCCAGCATTTT.

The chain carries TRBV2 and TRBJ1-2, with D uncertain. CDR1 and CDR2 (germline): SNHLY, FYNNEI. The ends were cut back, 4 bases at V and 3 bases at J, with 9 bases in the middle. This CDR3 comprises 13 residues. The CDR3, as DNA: TGTGCCAGCAGTGGACAACTTGACTATGGCTACACCTTC. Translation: CASSGQLDYGYTF. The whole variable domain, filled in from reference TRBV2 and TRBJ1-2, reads EPEVTQTPSHQVTQMGQEVILRCVPISNHLYFYWYRQILGQKVEFLVSFYNNEISEKSEIFDDQFSVERPDGSNFTLKIRSTKLEDSAMYFCASSGQLDYGYTFGSGTRLTVV.

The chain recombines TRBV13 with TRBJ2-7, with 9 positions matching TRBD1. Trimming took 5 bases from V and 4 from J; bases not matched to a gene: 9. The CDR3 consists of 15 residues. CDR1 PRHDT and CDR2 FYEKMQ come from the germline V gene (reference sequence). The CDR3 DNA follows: TGTGCCAGCAGCCACGGTTCGGGACAGGGTTACGAGCAGTACTTC. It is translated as CASSHGSGQGYEQYF.

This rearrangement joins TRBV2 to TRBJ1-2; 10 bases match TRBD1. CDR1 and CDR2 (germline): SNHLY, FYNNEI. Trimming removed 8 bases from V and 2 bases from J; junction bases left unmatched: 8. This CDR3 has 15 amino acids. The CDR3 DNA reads TGTGCCAGCGGATGGGACAGGGGTCCCAACTATGGCTACACCTTC. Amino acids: CASGWDRGPNYGYTF. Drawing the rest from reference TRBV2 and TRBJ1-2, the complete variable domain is EPEVTQTPSHQVTQMGQEVILRCVPISNHLYFYWYRQILGQKVEFLVSFYNNEISEKSEIFDDQFSVERPDGSNFTLKIRSTKLEDSAMYFCASGWDRGPNYGYTFGSGTRLTVV.

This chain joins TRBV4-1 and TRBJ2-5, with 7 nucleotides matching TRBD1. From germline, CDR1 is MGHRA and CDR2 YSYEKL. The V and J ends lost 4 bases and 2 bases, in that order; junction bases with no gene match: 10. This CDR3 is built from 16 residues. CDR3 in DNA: TGCGCCAGCAGCCGTCCGGGACAGATGAGACAAGAGACCCAGTACTTC. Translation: CASSRPGQMRQETQYF.

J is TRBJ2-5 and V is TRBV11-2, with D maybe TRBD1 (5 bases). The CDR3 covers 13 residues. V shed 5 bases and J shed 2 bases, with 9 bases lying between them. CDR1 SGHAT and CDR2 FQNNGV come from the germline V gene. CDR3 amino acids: CASSPPGQETQYF. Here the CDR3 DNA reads TGTGCCAGCAGCCCCCCAGGGCAAGAGACCCAGTACTTC. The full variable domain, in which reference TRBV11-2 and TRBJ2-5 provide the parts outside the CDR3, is EAGVAQSPRYKIIEKRQSVAFWCNPISGHATLYWYQQILGQGPKLLIQFQNNGVVDDSQLPKDRFSAERLKGVDSTLKIQPAKLEDSAVYLCASSPPGQETQYFGPGTRLLVL.

The CDR3 nucleotides are TGTGCCAGCTCACCACCTAATATCGAGCAGTACTTC. Protein: CASSPPNIEQYF. The rearrangement links TRBV18 to TRBJ2-7; the D is unclear. CDR1 is KGHSH, CDR2 LQKENI, per germline. The CDR3 runs to 12 residues. The V and J ends lost 0 bases and 6 bases respectively, with 6 bases between them.

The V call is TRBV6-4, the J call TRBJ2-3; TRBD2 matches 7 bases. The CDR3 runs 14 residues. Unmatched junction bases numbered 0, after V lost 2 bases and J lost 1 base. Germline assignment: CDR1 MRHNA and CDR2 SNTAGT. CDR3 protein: CASSDGGGTDTQYF. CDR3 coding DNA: TGTGCCAGCAGTGACGGGGGGGGCACAGATACGCAGTATTTT.

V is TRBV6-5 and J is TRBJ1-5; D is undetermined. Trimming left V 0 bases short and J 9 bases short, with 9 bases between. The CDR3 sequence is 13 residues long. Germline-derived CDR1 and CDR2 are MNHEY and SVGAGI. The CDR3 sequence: CASSYSNGRPQHF. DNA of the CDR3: TGTGCCAGCAGTTACTCGAACGGTAGGCCCCAGCATTTT.

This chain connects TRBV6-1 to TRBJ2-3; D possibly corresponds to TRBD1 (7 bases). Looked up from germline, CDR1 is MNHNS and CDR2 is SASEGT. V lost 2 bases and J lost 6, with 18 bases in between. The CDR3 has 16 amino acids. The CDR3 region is CASSETSGRGRDTQYF. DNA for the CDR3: TGTGCCAGCAGTGAAACTTCGGGCAGGGGGAGGGATACGCAGTATTTT.

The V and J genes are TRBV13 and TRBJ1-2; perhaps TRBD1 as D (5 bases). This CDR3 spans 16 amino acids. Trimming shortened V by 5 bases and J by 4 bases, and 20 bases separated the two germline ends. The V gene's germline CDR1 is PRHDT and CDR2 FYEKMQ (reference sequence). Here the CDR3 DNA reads TGTGCCAGCAGCCCCGGGGGAGGGCTGAAGTTCTATGGCTACACCTTC. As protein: CASSPGGGLKFYGYTF.

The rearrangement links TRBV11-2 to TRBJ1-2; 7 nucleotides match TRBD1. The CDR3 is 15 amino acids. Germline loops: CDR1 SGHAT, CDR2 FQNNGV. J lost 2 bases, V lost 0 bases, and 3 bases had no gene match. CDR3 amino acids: CASSLEGGQNYGYTF. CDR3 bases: TGTGCCAGCAGCTTAGAAGGGGGACAGAACTATGGCTACACCTTC.

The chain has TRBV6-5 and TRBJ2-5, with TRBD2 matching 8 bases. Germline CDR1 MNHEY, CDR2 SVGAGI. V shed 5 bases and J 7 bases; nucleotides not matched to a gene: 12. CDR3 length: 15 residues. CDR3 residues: CASSPGTRGFATQYF. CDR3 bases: TGTGCCAGCAGTCCCGGGACTAGAGGATTTGCGACCCAGTACTTC.

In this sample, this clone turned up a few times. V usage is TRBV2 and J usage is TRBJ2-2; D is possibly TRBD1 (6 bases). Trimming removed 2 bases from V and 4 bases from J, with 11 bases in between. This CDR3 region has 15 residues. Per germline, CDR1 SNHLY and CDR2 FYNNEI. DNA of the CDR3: TGTGCCAGCAGTGAACCAGTGGGGGCCACCGGGGAGCTGTTTTTT. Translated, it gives CASSEPVGATGELFF. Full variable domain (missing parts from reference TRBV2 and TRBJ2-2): EPEVTQTPSHQVTQMGQEVILRCVPISNHLYFYWYRQILGQKVEFLVSFYNNEISEKSEIFDDQFSVERPDGSNFTLKIRSTKLEDSAMYFCASSEPVGATGELFFGEGSRLTVL.

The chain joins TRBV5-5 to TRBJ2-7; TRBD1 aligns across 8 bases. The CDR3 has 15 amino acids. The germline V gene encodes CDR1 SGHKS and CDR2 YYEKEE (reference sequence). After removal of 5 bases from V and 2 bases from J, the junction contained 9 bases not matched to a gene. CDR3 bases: TGTGCCAGCAGTCCCGCCTTGGGACAGGCCTACGAGCAGTACTTC. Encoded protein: CASSPALGQAYEQYF.

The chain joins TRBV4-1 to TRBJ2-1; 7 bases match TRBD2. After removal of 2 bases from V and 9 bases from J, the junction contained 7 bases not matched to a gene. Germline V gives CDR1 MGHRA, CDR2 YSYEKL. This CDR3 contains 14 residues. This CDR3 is CASSQLAAGIEQFF. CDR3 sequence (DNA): TGCGCCAGCAGCCAACTAGCGGCCGGGATTGAGCAGTTCTTC.

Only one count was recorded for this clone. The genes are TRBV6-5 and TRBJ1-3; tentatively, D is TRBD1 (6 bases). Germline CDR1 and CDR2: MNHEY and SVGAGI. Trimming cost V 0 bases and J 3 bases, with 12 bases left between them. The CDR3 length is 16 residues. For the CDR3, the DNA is TGTGCCAGCAGTTACTCGGGGGCGAAGAATGGAAACACCATATATTTT. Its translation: CASSYSGAKNGNTIYF.

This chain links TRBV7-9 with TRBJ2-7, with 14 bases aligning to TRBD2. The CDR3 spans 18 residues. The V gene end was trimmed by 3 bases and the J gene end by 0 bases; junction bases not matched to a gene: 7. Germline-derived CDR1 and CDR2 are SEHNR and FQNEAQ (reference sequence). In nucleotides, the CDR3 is TGTGCCAGCAGCTTGGGACTAGCGGGGGAATGGGGCTCCTACGAGCAGTACTTC. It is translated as CASSLGLAGEWGSYEQYF.

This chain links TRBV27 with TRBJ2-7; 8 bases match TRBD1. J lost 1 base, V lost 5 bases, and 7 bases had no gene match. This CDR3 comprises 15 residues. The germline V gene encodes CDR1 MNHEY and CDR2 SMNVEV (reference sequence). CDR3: CASSTHGQGSYEQYF. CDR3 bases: TGTGCCAGCAGTACCCACGGACAGGGATCCTACGAGCAGTACTTC.

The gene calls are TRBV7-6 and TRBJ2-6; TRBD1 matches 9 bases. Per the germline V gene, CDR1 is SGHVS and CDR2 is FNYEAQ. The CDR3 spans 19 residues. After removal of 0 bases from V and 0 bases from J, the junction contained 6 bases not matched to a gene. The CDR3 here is CASSLALGTGSSGANVLTF. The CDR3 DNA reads TGTGCCAGCAGCTTAGCTTTGGGGACAGGGAGCTCTGGGGCCAACGTCCTGACTTTC.

CDR3 residues: CASSDQGSYNEQFF. CDR3 in DNA: TGTGCCAGCAGTGATCAGGGTTCCTACAATGAGCAGTTCTTC. The chain has TRBV2 and TRBJ2-1, with D perhaps matching TRBD1 (5 bases). The CDR3 consists of 14 residues. With 3 bases removed from V and 1 base from J, the gap between germline ends came to 7 bases. CDR1 and CDR2 from the germline V gene are SNHLY and FYNNEI.

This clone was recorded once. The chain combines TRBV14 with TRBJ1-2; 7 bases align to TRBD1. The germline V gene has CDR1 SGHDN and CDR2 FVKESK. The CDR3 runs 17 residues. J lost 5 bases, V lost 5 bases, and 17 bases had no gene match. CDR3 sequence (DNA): TGTGCCAGCAGCTCACGTCAACAGGGGATAGCAGGGTATGGCTACACCTTC. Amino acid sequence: CASSSRQQGIAGYGYTF.